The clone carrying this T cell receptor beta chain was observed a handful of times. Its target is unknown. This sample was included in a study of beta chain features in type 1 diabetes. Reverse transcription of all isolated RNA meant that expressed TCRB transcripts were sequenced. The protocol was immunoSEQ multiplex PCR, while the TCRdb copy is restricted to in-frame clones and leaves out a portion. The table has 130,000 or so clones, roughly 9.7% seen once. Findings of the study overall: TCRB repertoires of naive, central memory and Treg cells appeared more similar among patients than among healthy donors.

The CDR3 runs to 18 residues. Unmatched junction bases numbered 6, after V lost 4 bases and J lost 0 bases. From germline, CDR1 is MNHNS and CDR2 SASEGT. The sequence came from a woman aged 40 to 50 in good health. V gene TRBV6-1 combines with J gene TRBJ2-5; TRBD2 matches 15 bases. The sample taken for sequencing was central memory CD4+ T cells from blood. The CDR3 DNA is TGTGCCAGCAGTGTAGGGACTAGCGGGGGGCCAAACCAAGAGACCCAGTACTTC. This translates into CASSVGTSGGPNQETQYF.